This TCR beta chain comes out of a study of T cell responses to AZD1222 COVID-19 vaccine. Findings of the study overall: Only five to seven individuals given AZD1222 were seropositive at baseline.

The germline V and J ends were trimmed by 2 bases and 5 bases, with 12 bases remaining between them. This CDR3 comprises 14 residues. CDR1 is MDHEN and CDR2 is SYDVKM in the germline V gene. Data came from immunoSEQ multiplex PCR; TCRdb stores just in-frame clones and leaves some out. This table has approximately 73,000 clones, 82% appearing once. This clone was seen a few times. Its antigen is still unknown. The TCR originated in an adult in good health. The chain links TRBV28 to TRBJ1-1; TRBD1 is a possible D gene (5 bases). The sequencing here drew on peripheral blood, taken on day 0 of AZD1222 vaccination. The CDR3 spells CASSLRTGGTEAFF. The CDR3 DNA sequence: TGTGCCAGCAGTTTACGCACAGGAGGGACTGAAGCTTTCTTT.